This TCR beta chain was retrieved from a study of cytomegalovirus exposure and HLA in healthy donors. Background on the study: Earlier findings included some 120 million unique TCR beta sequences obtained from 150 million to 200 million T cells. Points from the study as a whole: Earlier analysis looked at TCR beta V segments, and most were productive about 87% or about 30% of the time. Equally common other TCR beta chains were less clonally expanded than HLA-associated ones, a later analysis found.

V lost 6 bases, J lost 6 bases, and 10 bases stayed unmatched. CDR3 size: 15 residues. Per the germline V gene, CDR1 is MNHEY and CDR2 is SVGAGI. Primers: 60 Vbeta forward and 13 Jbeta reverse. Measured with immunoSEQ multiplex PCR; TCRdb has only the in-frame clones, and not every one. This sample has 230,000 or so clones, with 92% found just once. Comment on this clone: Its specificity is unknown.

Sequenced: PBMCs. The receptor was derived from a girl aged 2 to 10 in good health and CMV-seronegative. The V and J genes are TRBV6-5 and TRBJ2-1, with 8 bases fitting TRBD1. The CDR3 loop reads CASRSGQGPFNEQFF. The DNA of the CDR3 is TGTGCCAGCAGATCCGGACAGGGCCCTTTCAATGAGCAGTTCTTC.